One and the same sample provided the 20 T cell receptor beta chains below, sequenced in a study of memory CD4+ T cells and cytomegalovirus serostatus. The sort gate was single viable CD3+CD4+CD8-CD45RO+ cells for memory CD4+ T cells. Data came from immunoSEQ multiplex PCR; TCRdb stores just in-frame clones and leaves some out. There are about 56,000 clones in the sample; roughly 77% occur only once, and 2.6% lies in the top ten. The material sequenced was memory CD4+ T cells from blood. These receptors came from an adult in good health and CMV-seropositive.

The gene calls are TRBV27 and TRBJ2-3, with D perhaps matching TRBD2 (7 bases). CDR3 length: 15 residues. V lost 4 bases to trimming and J lost 7 bases, with 18 bases between them. Germline V gene data show CDR1 as MNHEY and CDR2 as SMNVEV (reference sequence). The CDR3 coding sequence is TGTGCCAGCAGTTCGGTTAGGAGGGGGGGGAATACGCAGTATTTT. Translation gives CASSSVRRGGNTQYF.

The V call is TRBV5-4, the J call TRBJ2-7; D may match TRBD1 or TRBD2 (5 bases each). CDR3 length: 15 amino acids. The germline gives CDR1 SGHNT, CDR2 YYREEE (reference sequence). V dropped 0 bases and J dropped 5 bases, with 15 bases sitting between them. CDR3 loop: CASSLGGGVINEQYF. CDR3 sequence (DNA): TGTGCCAGCAGCTTGGGTGGGGGTGTAATCAACGAGCAGTACTTC.

The chain couples TRBV14 to TRBJ1-1, with D hard to call. The germline gives CDR1 SGHDN, CDR2 FVKESK. V was shortened by 4 bases and J by 3 bases, with 3 bases between the two germline ends. This CDR3 region has 11 residues. Here the CDR3 reads CASSRDTEAFF. CDR3 sequence (DNA): TGTGCCAGCAGCCGAGACACTGAAGCTTTCTTT.

The CDR3 DNA reads as TGTGCCAGCAGCCAAATCATGTCGGGGCAGGGATGGATAATCAGCCCGAATCAGCCCCAGCATTTT. Translated: CASSQIMSGQGWIISPNQPQHF. The chain combines TRBV9 with TRBJ1-5, with a weak D call TRBD1 (5 bases). This CDR3 has 22 amino acids. V was trimmed by 4 bases and J by 4 bases, leaving 36 bases between them. Germline lookup yields CDR1 SGDLS and CDR2 YYNGEE. Full variable domain (outside the CDR3, taken from reference TRBV9 and TRBJ1-5): DSGVTQTPKHLITATGQRVTLRCSPRSGDLSVYWYQQSLDQGLQFLIQYYNGEERAKGNILERFSAQQFPDLHSELNLSSLELGDSALYFCASSQIMSGQGWIISPNQPQHFGDGTRLSIL.

The chain employs TRBV19 and TRBJ1-4; 7 bases map to TRBD1. Germline CDR1 is LNHDA and CDR2 is SQIVND (reference sequence). V gave up 5 bases and J gave up 8 bases; unmatched junction bases: 11. The CDR3 loop spans 15 amino acids. DNA for the CDR3: TGTGCCAGTAGTCCCAGTGACAGGGTGGTCGAAAAACTGTTTTTT. Translation gives CASSPSDRVVEKLFF.

The gene calls are TRBV2 and TRBJ2-5; 9 bases match TRBD2. The germline CDR1 and CDR2 sequences are SNHLY and FYNNEI. The CDR3 sequence is 16 residues long. V lost 7 bases and J lost 2; bases outside the gene matches: 11. The CDR3 coding sequence is TGTGCCAGCATCCGGGGAGCGGGAGGACGGCAAGAGACCCAGTACTTC. Its protein is CASIRGAGGRQETQYF.

This clone was picked up a small number of times. The chain uses TRBV5-1 and TRBJ1-3; D ambiguous. CDR1 SGHRS and CDR2 YFSETQ come from the germline V gene. The CDR3 sequence is 14 residues long. The V end was cut by 4 bases, the J end by 3 bases, with 11 bases between. This CDR3 reads CASSPGADGNTIYF. The CDR3 DNA reads TGCGCCAGCAGCCCGGGTGCCGATGGAAACACCATATATTTT.

This sequence joins TRBV21-1 and TRBJ2-7; the D call TRBD2 from the table was never checked on the DNA. TRBV21-1 is classified as a pseudogene. The CDR3 covers 16 residues. CDR3 sequence reads: CASRTESPGSSYEQYV. CDR3 DNA sequence: TGTGCCAGCAGGACCGAGAGTCCCGGGAGCTCCTACGAGCAGTACGTC.

This chain connects TRBV11-2 to TRBJ1-2; no firm D call. This CDR3 is 12 amino acids long. CDR1 SGHAT and CDR2 FQNNGV come from the germline V gene. Trimming shortened V by 5 bases and J by 2 bases, and 6 bases separated the two germline ends. Written as DNA, the CDR3 is TGTGCCAGCAGCGTCGAAAACTATGGCTACACCTTC. Protein product: CASSVENYGYTF. Together with reference TRBV11-2 and TRBJ1-2, the CDR3 gives the full variable domain: EAGVAQSPRYKIIEKRQSVAFWCNPISGHATLYWYQQILGQGPKLLIQFQNNGVVDDSQLPKDRFSAERLKGVDSTLKIQPAKLEDSAVYLCASSVENYGYTFGSGTRLTVV.

V gene TRBV27 combines with J gene TRBJ1-2, with D possibly matching TRBD1 (5 bases). The CDR3 is 13 residues long. The V end lost 6 bases, the J end lost 7 bases, and 15 bases lay between the germline ends. In germline, CDR1 is MNHEY, CDR2 SMNVEV (reference sequence). CDR3 bases: TGTGCCAGCAGCCATCGGGGGGGTCGTGGCTACACCTTC. Its protein is CASSHRGGRGYTF.

The table lists this clone with a few counts. V is TRBV2 and J is TRBJ2-5; D not certain. The ends were cut back, 8 bases at V and 5 bases at J, with 6 bases in the middle. The CDR3 contains 10 residues. Per the germline V gene, CDR1 is SNHLY and CDR2 is FYNNEI. The DNA of the CDR3 is TGTGCCAGCGGAGAGGAGACCCAGTACTTC. Translated: CASGEETQYF.

The chain links TRBV6-1 to TRBJ2-7; D gene ambiguous. CDR3 length: 13 amino acids. Germline V gene sequence: CDR1 MNHNS, CDR2 SASEGT. V lost 8 bases, J lost 3 bases, and 14 bases lay in between. CDR3 sequence (DNA): TGTGCCAGCTTGGTTTCCCTGGACTACGAGCAGTACTTC. It codes for CASLVSLDYEQYF.

J is TRBJ2-7 and V is TRBV7-9; possibly TRBD1 for D (7 bases). Germline CDR1 and CDR2: SEHNR and FQNEAQ (reference sequence). Deletions cut 3 bases from V and 5 bases from J, with 20 bases between. CDR3 length equals 16 residues. CDR3: CASSLLPTGTVNEQYF. The CDR3 region has the DNA TGTGCCAGCAGCTTGTTACCGACAGGGACTGTGAACGAGCAGTACTTC.

The rearrangement joins TRBV6-5 to TRBJ1-2; D is perhaps TRBD1 (5 bases). Deletions cut 5 bases from V and 1 base from J, with 14 bases between. In germline, CDR1 is MNHEY, CDR2 SVGAGI. This CDR3 comprises 15 residues. The CDR3 sequence: CASSKPGQVNYGYTF. CDR3 bases: TGTGCCAGCAGTAAGCCCGGACAAGTTAACTATGGCTACACCTTC.

The sample holds a few counts of this clone. The rearrangement links TRBV19 to TRBJ2-1, with 7 bases identical to TRBD2. Germline loops: CDR1 LNHDA, CDR2 SQIVND (reference sequence). Trimming took 8 bases from V and 8 from J; bases not matched to a gene: 3. The length of the CDR3 is 11 residues. The CDR3 DNA reads as TGTGCCAGTGGACTAGGGGATGAGCAGTTCTTC. Translated: CASGLGDEQFF.

This clone was seen just once. The chain uses TRBV28 and TRBJ2-6, with D perhaps being TRBD1 or TRBD2 (6 bases each). V was clipped by 6 bases and J by 0 bases, with 18 bases between them. The CDR3 consists of 18 residues. Looked up from germline, CDR1 is MDHEN and CDR2 is SYDVKM. CDR3 sequence reads: CASSLRGHLGSGANVLTF. DNA of the CDR3: TGTGCCAGCAGCCTCCGGGGGCACCTTGGCTCTGGGGCCAACGTCCTGACTTTC.

The V and J genes are TRBV28 and TRBJ2-1; D gene unclear. CDR1 MDHEN and CDR2 SYDVKM come from the germline V gene. Trimming removed 3 bases at V and 10 bases at J, with 7 bases between. The CDR3 totals 11 residues. The CDR3 here is CASSLIREQFF. In nucleotides, the CDR3 is TGTGCCAGCAGTTTGATCAGGGAGCAGTTCTTC.

The genes are TRBV5-1 and TRBJ2-7; maybe TRBD1 (6 bases). Trimming left V 7 bases short and J 7 bases short, with 21 bases between. The CDR3 runs to 14 residues. From germline, CDR1 is SGHRS and CDR2 YFSETQ. The CDR3 DNA is TGCGCCAGCGCCGCGACAGGATCGCGTAATGAGCAGTACTTC. Translated: CASAATGSRNEQYF.

The V and J genes are TRBV11-1 and TRBJ2-7; 7 bases fit TRBD2. The J segment lost 6 bases and the V segment lost 6 bases, leaving 8 bases of the junction unmatched. CDR1 is SGHAT, CDR2 FQDESV, per germline (reference sequence). The length of the CDR3 is 13 residues. The CDR3 reads CASRNTGGTEQYF. The CDR3 DNA reads TGTGCCAGCAGAAATACCGGGGGGACCGAGCAGTACTTC. Looking up the rest from reference TRBV11-1 and TRBJ2-7 gives the full variable domain: EAEVAQSPRYKITEKSQAVAFWCDPISGHATLYWYRQILGQGPELLVQFQDESVVDDSQLPKDRFSAERLKGVDSTLKIQPAELGDSAMYLCASRNTGGTEQYFGPGTRLTVT.

The chain recombines TRBV18 with TRBJ1-1; D may be TRBD1 (5 bases). The CDR3 has 17 residues. The V and J ends lost 3 bases and 2 bases respectively, with 19 bases between them. Germline V gene sequence: CDR1 KGHSH, CDR2 LQKENI. CDR3 in DNA: TGTGCCAGCTCACCGAATTCGGGGACTGGAAGAAACACTGAAGCTTTCTTT. It is translated as CASSPNSGTGRNTEAFF.